This T cell receptor (beta chain) originates from a study of blood T cell repertoires in COVID-19. Deletions cut 7 bases from V and 3 bases from J, with 20 bases between. The CDR3 spans 16 residues. Per germline, CDR1 MRHNA and CDR2 SNTAGT. The assay was immunoSEQ multiplex PCR, and TCRdb's table has in-frame clones only and misses some. The sample carries tens of thousands of clones, roughly 86% recorded once. Specimen: peripheral blood. The rearrangement uses TRBV6-4 and TRBJ2-3, with D possibly being TRBD1 (5 bases). The sequence came from a man aged 40-49 years with acute or convalescent COVID-19. For the CDR3, the DNA is TGTGCCAGCACCCTCCCCCAGGGTCAAAATACAGATACGCAGTATTTT. Protein product: CASTLPQGQNTDTQYF.